This section outlines one T cell receptor beta chain sequence together with its context. Its antigen is not identified. Germline V gives CDR1 ENHRY, CDR2 SYGVKD. The CDR3 is made up of 16 amino acids. The sample comes from a study of monozygotic twins with inflammatory bowel disease. Whole-study findings and limits: The authors could not tell different T cell subtypes apart.

TCRdb reprocessed the 5' RACE reads; each CDR3 protein has one entry and no DNA is given. The sample has approximately 120,000 distinct CDR3 sequences; the top ten hold approximately 13%. The chain links TRBV10-3 to TRBJ2-2; TCRdb returns TRBD1, unconfirmable since there is no DNA. The sequenced sample was blood. This receptor was obtained from a human donor with ulcerative colitis or Crohn's disease, or a healthy co-twin of an affected twin (not recorded which). The chain's CDR3 is CATSRDSLRNTGELFF.